The 14 T cell receptor beta chains below come from one sample, sequenced in a study of blood T cell repertoires in COVID-19. Assay: immunoSEQ multiplex PCR; the TCRdb copy retains only in-frame clones and omits some. Among about 180,000 clones listed, roughly 77% were seen once. Sequenced input: peripheral blood. The receptors derive from a woman over 75 with COVID-19, enrolled during active disease.

V and J are TRBV28 and TRBJ1-2; a weak D match, TRBD1 (6 bases). There are 15 residues in the CDR3. CDR1 and CDR2 (germline): MDHEN, SYDVKM. Trimming stripped 2 bases from V and 4 bases from J, with 14 bases between. CDR3 protein: CASSLAGAASYGYTF. CDR3 DNA sequence: TGTGCCAGCAGTTTAGCAGGGGCTGCGTCCTATGGCTACACCTTC.

This clone was seen a few times. The chain joins TRBV5-4 to TRBJ2-1; 10 nucleotides align to TRBD2. The trim removed 3 bases at V and 5 bases at J, leaving 8 bases unmatched. The CDR3 spans 16 residues. Germline assignment: CDR1 SGHNT and CDR2 YYREEE (reference sequence). CDR3 sequence reads: CASSSPGLAINNEQFF. CDR3 nucleotide sequence: TGTGCCAGCAGCTCACCGGGACTAGCGATTAACAATGAGCAGTTCTTC.

The CDR3 region is CASSQASPRGRLETQYF. Written as DNA, the CDR3 is TGTGCCAGCAGCCAAGCATCGCCCAGGGGGCGCTTAGAGACCCAGTACTTC. The rearrangement uses TRBV3-1 (or the pseudogene TRBV3-2) and TRBJ2-5, with TRBD1 matching over 8 bases. The V gene end was trimmed by 1 base and the J gene end by 4 bases; junction bases not matched to a gene: 11. This CDR3 comprises 17 residues. In germline, CDR1 is LGHDT, CDR2 YNNKEL (reference sequence).

This clone was counted a few times. This chain uses TRBV9 with TRBJ1-4; D might be TRBD1 (6 bases). This CDR3 comprises 15 residues. Trimming removed 0 bases at V and 12 bases at J, with 18 bases between. From germline, CDR1 is SGDLS and CDR2 YYNGEE. CDR3 in DNA: TGTGCCAGCAGCGTAGCCGGGGGGCGCGGAGGGGAACTGTTTTTT. Its protein product is CASSVAGGRGGELFF.

This rearrangement joins TRBV6-5 to TRBJ2-2; 8 bases line up with TRBD1. This CDR3 is 13 amino acids long. Trimming took 6 bases from V and 5 from J; bases not matched to a gene: 2. Germline CDR1 MNHEY, CDR2 SVGAGI. Written as DNA, the CDR3 is TGTGCCAGCAGCAGGACAGGGACCGGGGAGCTGTTTTTT. The encoded protein is CASSRTGTGELFF.

This clone has a single count. V and J are TRBV30 and TRBJ1-2; tentatively, D is TRBD1 (5 bases). V dropped 3 bases and J dropped 8 bases, with 13 bases sitting between them. Germline V lookup: CDR1 GTSNPN, CDR2 SVGIG (reference sequence). This CDR3 contains 12 residues. In nucleotides, the CDR3 is TGTGCCTGGAGCCACGTAGGGGAAGGCTACACCTTC. It encodes CAWSHVGEGYTF.

V usage is TRBV5-4 and J usage is TRBJ1-2, with 9 bases matching TRBD1. CDR1 is SGHNT and CDR2 is YYREEE in the germline V gene (reference sequence). V was pared by 1 base and J by 6 bases, with 7 bases of the junction left unmatched. The CDR3 sequence is 15 residues long. Here the CDR3 reads CASSLIATGGNGYTF. For the CDR3, the DNA is TGTGCCAGCAGCTTGATCGCTACAGGGGGCAATGGCTACACCTTC. Drawing the rest from reference TRBV5-4 and TRBJ1-2, the complete variable domain is ETGVTQSPTHLIKTRGQQVTLRCSSQSGHNTVSWYQQALGQGPQFIFQYYREEENGRGNFPPRFSGLQFPNYSSELNVNALELDDSALYLCASSLIATGGNGYTFGSGTRLTVV.

This clone has ten or more counts. This sequence joins TRBV5-4 and TRBJ2-7, with TRBD1 matching over 9 bases. Germline CDR1 reads SGHNT; CDR2 reads YYREEE (reference sequence). V dropped 9 bases and J dropped 3; count of bases not matched to a gene: 4. The CDR3 sequence is 12 residues long. The CDR3 region has the DNA TGTGCCACCTGGGACAGGGACTACGAGCAGTACTTC. Amino acids: CATWDRDYEQYF.

This clone was found a few times. The CDR3 reads CASSPGQGAHEQYF. The CDR3 region has the DNA TGTGCCAGCAGCCCGGGACAGGGCGCCCACGAGCAGTACTTC. The genes are TRBV2 and TRBJ2-7, with 9 bases that match TRBD1. CDR1 is SNHLY and CDR2 is FYNNEI in the germline V gene. The CDR3 contains 14 residues. V lost 6 bases to trimming and J lost 5 bases; unmatched junction nucleotides: 8.

The genes are TRBV27 and TRBJ2-3; TRBD2 agrees at 7 bases. Germline lookup yields CDR1 MNHEY and CDR2 SMNVEV (reference sequence). CDR3 size: 14 residues. V lost 5 bases to trimming and J lost 6 bases; unmatched junction nucleotides: 8. CDR3 protein: CASSPGGGADTQYF. CDR3 DNA: TGTGCCAGCAGTCCCGGGGGAGGGGCCGATACGCAGTATTTT.

This clone showed up just a few times. The rearrangement links TRBV24-1 to TRBJ2-2; the D gene is possibly TRBD2 (7 bases). The CDR3 contains 13 residues. The V and J ends lost 9 bases and 5 bases respectively, with 12 bases between them. Germline V gene sequence: CDR1 KGHDR, CDR2 SFDVKD. This CDR3 is CATLGGLTGELFF. CDR3 DNA sequence: TGTGCCACCCTGGGGGGGCTGACCGGGGAGCTGTTTTTT.

The J gene is TRBJ2-7, the V gene TRBV19; TRBD1 agrees at 9 bases. This CDR3 region has 15 residues. Trimming removed 6 bases from V and 1 base from J; junction bases left unmatched: 7. The germline CDR1 and CDR2 sequences are LNHDA and SQIVND (reference sequence). The chain's CDR3 is CASRSPGQGSYEQYF. DNA for the CDR3: TGTGCCAGTAGGTCGCCGGGACAGGGATCCTACGAGCAGTACTTC.

This clone was seen a few times. V is TRBV28 and J is TRBJ2-5, with 9 bases matching TRBD2. This CDR3 spans 14 amino acids. Trimming removed 5 bases from V and 5 bases from J; junction bases left unmatched: 6. CDR1 is MDHEN, CDR2 SYDVKM, per germline. The CDR3 reads CASSTRTSEETQYF. The DNA for the CDR3 is TGTGCCAGCAGTACCCGGACTAGCGAGGAGACCCAGTACTTC.

The V and J genes are TRBV2 and TRBJ1-2; 8 bases agree with TRBD1. Germline values: CDR1 SNHLY, CDR2 FYNNEI. There are 15 residues in the CDR3. J lost 4 bases, V lost 2 bases, and 6 bases had no gene match. The CDR3, as DNA: TGTGCCAGCAGTGAACTGAGGACAGGGTCCTATGGCTACACCTTC. Translated: CASSELRTGSYGYTF.